A single sample is the source of the 21 T cell receptor beta chains below, sequenced in a study of CD8 T cells in ankylosing spondylitis. Study-level findings and limits: A TCR beta motif of about 8 highly homologous variants seemed to mark ankylosing spondylitis blood.

TCRdb reprocessed the 5' RACE reads with MiXCR, giving one entry per CDR3 protein. The data show 400,000 or so distinct CDR3 sequences, with roughly a quarter seen just once and 0.89% held by the top ten. Their cognate antigens are unknown. Sequencing was done on a sample of blood, either unsorted or a sorted T cell fraction (not recorded which). These TCRs come from a male donor with ankylosing spondylitis.

CDR3 bases: TGTGCCAGCAGTGAACAAAGTGGCAGGAACTATGGCTACACCTTC. It yields the protein CASSEQSGRNYGYTF. The chain carries TRBV6-1 and TRBJ1-2; no firm D call. Trimming pared 2 bases from V and 2 bases from J, leaving 12 bases between. The CDR3 runs to 15 residues. Germline loops: CDR1 MNHNS, CDR2 SASEGT.

The chain employs TRBV3-1 and TRBJ2-1, with TRBD2 matching 16 bases. The CDR3 spans 19 residues. V was clipped by 0 bases and J by 15 bases; unmatched bases: 17. Looked up from germline, CDR1 is LGHDT and CDR2 is YNNKEL (reference sequence). The CDR3 here is CASSQDRGLAGGLSGAPFF. The CDR3 DNA reads as TGTGCCAGCAGCCAAGATAGGGGACTAGCGGGAGGGCTGAGCGGAGCCCCGTTCTTC.

In its sample, this clonotype was seen a few times. The chain joins TRBV20-1 to TRBJ1-1, with a weak D call TRBD1 (6 bases). Germline V gives CDR1 DFQATT, CDR2 SNEGSKA (reference sequence). The CDR3 loop spans 17 amino acids. Between the trimmed V and J ends, which lost 5 bases and 1 base, there was a span of 23 bases. DNA for the CDR3: TGCAGTGCTCCACCAAAGAATCGGGACACATCGAACACTGAAGCTTTCTTT. Residues: CSAPPKNRDTSNTEAFF.

This clonotype was detected only a few times. The V call is TRBV5-1, the J call TRBJ1-1; weak D call: TRBD1 (5 bases). The CDR3 covers 15 residues. The V gene's germline CDR1 is SGHRS and CDR2 YFSETQ. The germline V and J ends were trimmed by 5 bases and 5 bases, with 19 bases remaining between them. CDR3 amino acids: CASSSTVGATTEAFF. CDR3 nucleotide sequence: TGCGCCAGCAGTTCTACAGTAGGGGCTACGACTGAAGCTTTCTTT.

This clonotype was found a few times. This chain connects TRBV9 to TRBJ2-1; D is perhaps TRBD1 (6 bases). Trimming stripped 0 bases from V and 4 bases from J, with 8 bases between. Germline CDR1 is SGDLS and CDR2 is YYNGEE. The CDR3 consists of 14 residues. The CDR3 nucleotides read TGTGCCAGCAGCGTAGAACAGGGATACAATGAGCAGTTCTTC. Protein: CASSVEQGYNEQFF.

This clonotype is a singleton in its sample. This may arise from a read error, as a much more abundant clone is one base away. The gene calls are TRBV12-3 or TRBV12-4 and TRBJ1-5; 10 positions match TRBD1. The V gene end was trimmed by 11 bases and the J gene end by 0 bases; junction bases not matched to a gene: 19. This CDR3 spans 19 amino acids. As DNA, the CDR3 is TGTGCCTGCACCGTTTATCCTGACAGGGGGCTTGGTAGCAATCAGCCCCAGCATTTT. Amino acids: CACTVYPDRGLGSNQPQHF.

This clonotype was observed a handful of times. The chain couples TRBV12-3 or TRBV12-4 to TRBJ2-7, with D tentatively TRBD2 (7 bases). Trimming removed 2 bases at V and 6 bases at J, with 11 bases between. The CDR3 is made up of 13 amino acids. CDR3 residues: CASSLRGAGEQYF. CDR3 DNA sequence: TGTGCCAGCAGTTTACGGGGGGCCGGCGAGCAGTACTTC.

The V and J genes are TRBV10-2 and TRBJ1-2; D not certain. The CDR3 extends over 15 amino acids. Germline CDR1 reads WSHSY; CDR2 reads SAAADI. V was shortened by 2 bases and J by 3 bases, with 13 bases between the two germline ends. CDR3: CASSEPRATHYGYTF. For the CDR3, the DNA is TGCGCCAGCAGTGAGCCCCGGGCTACCCACTATGGCTACACCTTC.

The genes are TRBV6-2 or TRBV6-3 and TRBJ2-5; no definite D call. Germline V CDR1 and CDR2: MNHEY, SVGEGT. There are 11 residues in the CDR3. Trimming removed 9 bases from V and 1 base from J, with 6 bases in between. DNA for the CDR3: TGTGCCAGTACGAGCCAAGAGACCCAGTACTTC. As protein: CASTSQETQYF.

This clonotype has just a few counts. This CDR3 is CASSSPGGRQFF. CDR3 sequence (DNA): TGTGCCAGCAGTTCGCCCGGGGGCAGGCAGTTCTTC. This rearrangement joins TRBV6-2 or TRBV6-3 to TRBJ2-1; the D call may be TRBD1 or TRBD2 (6 bases each). The germline V gene encodes CDR1 MNHEY and CDR2 SVGEGT. Trimming shortened V by 4 bases and J by 12 bases, and 13 bases separated the two germline ends. The CDR3 is made up of 12 amino acids.

This sequence joins TRBV5-5 and TRBJ2-1; 8 nucleotides line up with TRBD2. Trimming removed 4 bases from V and 7 bases from J; junction bases left unmatched: 16. The CDR3 is made up of 17 amino acids. CDR1 and CDR2 (germline): SGHKS, YYEKEE (reference sequence). Here the CDR3 reads CASSLAGGDSYWNEQFF. CDR3 DNA sequence: TGTGCCAGCAGCCTCGCCGGGGGGGACTCATATTGGAATGAGCAGTTCTTC. Full variable domain (missing parts from reference TRBV5-5 and TRBJ2-1): DAGVTQSPTHLIKTRGQQVTLRCSPISGHKSVSWYQQVLGQGPQFIFQYYEKEERGRGNFPDRFSARQFPNYSSELNVNALLLGDSALYLCASSLAGGDSYWNEQFFGPGTRLTVL.

The chain joins TRBV7-9 to TRBJ2-5, with 9 bases matching TRBD2. Germline CDR1 reads SEHNR; CDR2 reads FQNEAQ (reference sequence). The V gene end was trimmed by 2 bases and the J gene end by 2 bases; junction bases not matched to a gene: 3. This CDR3 has 15 residues. The CDR3 coding sequence is TGTGCCAGCAGCTTATGGCTAGCGGGGCAAGAGACCCAGTACTTC. It codes for CASSLWLAGQETQYF.

This rearrangement joins TRBV11-2 to TRBJ2-3; no clear D. Germline V gene data show CDR1 as SGHAT and CDR2 as FQNNGV. CDR3 length: 13 amino acids. Between the trimmed V and J ends, which lost 0 bases and 6 bases, there was a span of 7 bases. The chain's CDR3 is CASSLEEEDTQYF. DNA for the CDR3: TGTGCCAGCAGCTTAGAAGAGGAGGATACGCAGTATTTT.

This clonotype has only a few counts. The chain carries TRBV7-9 and TRBJ1-6; 9 nucleotides match TRBD1. Per germline, CDR1 SEHNR and CDR2 FQNEAQ (reference sequence). The length of the CDR3 is 16 residues. V lost 4 bases and J lost 7; bases outside the gene matches: 8. The CDR3 loop reads CASSYPGQGYNSPLHF. In DNA form, the CDR3 reads TGTGCCAGCAGCTACCCGGGACAGGGTTACAATTCACCCCTCCACTTT.

This clonotype was observed a few times. The rearrangement joins TRBV5-1 to TRBJ1-4; 9 bases match TRBD1. Germline V gene data show CDR1 as SGHRS and CDR2 as YFSETQ. The CDR3 extends over 14 amino acids. The V and J ends lost 3 bases and 8 bases, in that order; junction bases with no gene match: 5. CDR3 region: CASSSGQGGEKLFF. The CDR3 DNA follows: TGCGCCAGCAGCTCGGGACAGGGCGGCGAAAAACTGTTTTTT.

The chain employs TRBV27 and TRBJ1-5; D is possibly TRBD1 (6 bases). Germline V gene sequence: CDR1 MNHEY, CDR2 SMNVEV (reference sequence). This CDR3 spans 14 amino acids. V was cut by 7 bases and J by 2 bases, with 12 bases left in between. This CDR3 reads CASITGRGNQPQHF. CDR3 DNA: TGTGCCAGCATTACAGGGAGAGGCAATCAGCCCCAGCATTTT.

The chain couples TRBV6-4 to TRBJ2-1, with 11 bases aligning to TRBD2. The CDR3 totals 14 residues. With V trimmed by 5 bases and J by 9 bases, 6 bases remained unmatched. Germline values: CDR1 MRHNA, CDR2 SNTAGT. The CDR3 bases are TGTGCCAGCAGTCGTAGCGGGAGGGCCAGTGAGCAGTTCTTC. Translating gives CASSRSGRASEQFF.

This clonotype was counted a few times. The J gene is TRBJ2-3, the V gene TRBV7-8; no reliable D call. There are 14 residues in the CDR3. Deletions cut 4 bases from V and 0 bases from J, with 8 bases between. The germline gives CDR1 SGHVS, CDR2 FQNEAQ. CDR3 residues: CASSYAPSTDTQYF. In DNA form, the CDR3 reads TGTGCCAGCAGCTACGCCCCTAGCACAGATACGCAGTATTTT.

V is TRBV28 and J is TRBJ2-7, with D unresolved. Per the germline V gene, CDR1 is MDHEN and CDR2 is SYDVKM. The V and J ends lost 5 bases and 0 bases respectively, with 5 bases between them. The CDR3 is 12 amino acids. The CDR3 spells CASSPNSYEQYV. The CDR3 DNA is TGTGCCAGCAGTCCTAACTCCTACGAGCAGTACGTC.

This clonotype was detected ten times or more. At one end, the junction sequence differs from germline, possibly due to a read error. The chain joins TRBV5-1 to TRBJ2-3; 9 bases agree with TRBD2. CDR1 and CDR2 from the germline V gene are SGHRS and YFSETQ. The CDR3 totals 14 residues. This CDR3 reads CASSLAGVTDTQYF. The CDR3 bases are TGTGCCAGCAGCTTAGCGGGAGTGACAGATACGCAGTATTTT.

This sequence joins TRBV29-1 and TRBJ2-5; possibly TRBD2 for D (6 bases). V was shortened by 7 bases and J by 1 base, with 19 bases between the two germline ends. The germline V gene encodes CDR1 SQVTM and CDR2 ANQGSEA. The CDR3 has 15 amino acids. CDR3 sequence reads: CSGTVAGISQETQYF. CDR3 nucleotide sequence: TGCAGCGGGACTGTGGCGGGGATTTCCCAAGAGACCCAGTACTTC.